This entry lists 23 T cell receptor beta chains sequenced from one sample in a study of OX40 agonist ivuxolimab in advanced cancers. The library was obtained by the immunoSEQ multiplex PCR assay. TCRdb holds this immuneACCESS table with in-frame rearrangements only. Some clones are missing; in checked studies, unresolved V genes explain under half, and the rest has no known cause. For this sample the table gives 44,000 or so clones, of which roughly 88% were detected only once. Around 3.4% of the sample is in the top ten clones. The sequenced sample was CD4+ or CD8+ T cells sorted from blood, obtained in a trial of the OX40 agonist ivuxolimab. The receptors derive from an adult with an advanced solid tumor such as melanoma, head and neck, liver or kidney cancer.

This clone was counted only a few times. In nucleotides, the CDR3 is TGCGCCAGCAGCCAAGCAGGGCTTAGCAATCAGCCCCAGCATTTT. This codes for CASSQAGLSNQPQHF. The V call is TRBV4-1, the J call TRBJ1-5; D might be TRBD1 (5 bases). This CDR3 spans 15 amino acids. Germline CDR1 and CDR2: MGHRA and YSYEKL. V lost 1 base, J lost 0 bases, and 7 bases lay in between.

The CDR3 DNA sequence: TGTGCCAGTCTACGCGGGACTAGCCTGAACAATGAGCAGTTCTTC. This translates into CASLRGTSLNNEQFF. The chain links TRBV28 to TRBJ2-1; 9 bases agree with TRBD2. Germline V gene lookup returns CDR1 MDHEN and CDR2 SYDVKM. Trimming removed 9 bases from V and 5 bases from J; junction bases left unmatched: 11. The CDR3 length is 15 residues.

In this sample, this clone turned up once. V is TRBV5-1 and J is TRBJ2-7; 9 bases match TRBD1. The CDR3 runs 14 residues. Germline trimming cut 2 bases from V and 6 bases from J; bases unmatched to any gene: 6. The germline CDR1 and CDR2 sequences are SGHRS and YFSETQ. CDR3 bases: TGCGCCAGCAGCTTAGGACAGGGGACTGGCGAGCAGTACTTC. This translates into CASSLGQGTGEQYF. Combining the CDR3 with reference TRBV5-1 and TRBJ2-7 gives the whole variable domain KAGVTQTPRYLIKTRGQQVTLSCSPISGHRSVSWYQQTPGQGLQFLFEYFSETQRNKGNFPGRFSGRQFSNSRSEMNVSTLELGDSALYLCASSLGQGTGEQYFGPGTRLTVT.

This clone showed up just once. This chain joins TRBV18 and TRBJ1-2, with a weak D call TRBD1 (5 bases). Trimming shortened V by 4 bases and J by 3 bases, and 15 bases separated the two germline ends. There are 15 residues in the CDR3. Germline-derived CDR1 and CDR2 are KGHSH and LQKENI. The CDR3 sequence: CASSQGDPNDYGYTF. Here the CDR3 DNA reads TGTGCCAGCTCACAAGGGGACCCGAATGACTATGGCTACACCTTC.

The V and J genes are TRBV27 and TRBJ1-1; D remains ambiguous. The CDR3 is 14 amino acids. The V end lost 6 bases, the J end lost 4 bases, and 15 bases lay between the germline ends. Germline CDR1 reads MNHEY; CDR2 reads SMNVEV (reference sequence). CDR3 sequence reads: CASSPVDRSTEAFF. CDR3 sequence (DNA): TGTGCCAGCAGCCCCGTGGACCGTAGCACTGAAGCTTTCTTT.

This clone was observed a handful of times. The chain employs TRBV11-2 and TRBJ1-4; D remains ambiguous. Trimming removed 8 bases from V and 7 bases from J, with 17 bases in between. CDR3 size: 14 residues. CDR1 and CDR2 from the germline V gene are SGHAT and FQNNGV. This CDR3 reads CASGTRHGGEKLFF. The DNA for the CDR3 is TGTGCCAGCGGAACAAGACATGGAGGTGAAAAACTGTTTTTT. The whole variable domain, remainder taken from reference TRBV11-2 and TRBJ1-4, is EAGVAQSPRYKIIEKRQSVAFWCNPISGHATLYWYQQILGQGPKLLIQFQNNGVVDDSQLPKDRFSAERLKGVDSTLKIQPAKLEDSAVYLCASGTRHGGEKLFFGSGTQLSVL.

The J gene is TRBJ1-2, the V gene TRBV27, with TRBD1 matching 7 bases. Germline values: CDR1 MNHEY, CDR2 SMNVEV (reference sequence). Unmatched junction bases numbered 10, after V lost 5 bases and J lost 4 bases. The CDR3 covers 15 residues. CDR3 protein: CASSPSGQIFYGYTF. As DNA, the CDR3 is TGTGCCAGCAGTCCATCGGGACAGATCTTCTATGGCTACACCTTC.

The CDR3 region has the DNA TGCAGCGTTGAGGTGGGGTTGGTCGACGAGCAGTACTTC. Its translation is CSVEVGLVDEQYF. The gene calls are TRBV29-1 and TRBJ2-7, with no clear D. The CDR3 has 13 amino acids. Germline V lookup: CDR1 SQVTM, CDR2 ANQGSEA. Trimming removed 3 bases from V and 5 bases from J, with 14 bases in between.

CDR3 sequence reads: CASSFRGSGRVDEQFF. In DNA form, the CDR3 reads TGTGCCAGCAGCTTTCGGGGTAGCGGGAGGGTGGATGAGCAGTTCTTC. J is TRBJ2-1 and V is TRBV7-9, with TRBD2 matching over 11 bases. This CDR3 comprises 16 residues. V gave up 3 bases and J gave up 8 bases; unmatched junction bases: 9. Germline CDR1 reads SEHNR; CDR2 reads FQNEAQ (reference sequence).

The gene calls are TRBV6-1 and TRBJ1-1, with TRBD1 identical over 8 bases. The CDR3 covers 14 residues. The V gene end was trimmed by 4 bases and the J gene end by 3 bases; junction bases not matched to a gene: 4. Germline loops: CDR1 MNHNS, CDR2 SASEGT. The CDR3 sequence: CASSAGGRHTEAFF. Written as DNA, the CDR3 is TGTGCCAGCAGTGCAGGGGGCCGTCACACTGAAGCTTTCTTT.

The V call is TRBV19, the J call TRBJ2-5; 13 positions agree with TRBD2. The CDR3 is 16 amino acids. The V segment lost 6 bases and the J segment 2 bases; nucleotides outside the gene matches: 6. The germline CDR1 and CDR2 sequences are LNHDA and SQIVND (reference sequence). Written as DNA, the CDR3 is TGTGCCAGTAGGCGGGGACTAGCGGGACGACAAGAGACCCAGTACTTC. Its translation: CASRRGLAGRQETQYF.

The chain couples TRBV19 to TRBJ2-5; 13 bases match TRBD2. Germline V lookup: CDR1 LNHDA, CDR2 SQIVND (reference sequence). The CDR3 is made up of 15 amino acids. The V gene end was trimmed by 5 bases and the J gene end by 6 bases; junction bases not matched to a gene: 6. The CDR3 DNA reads TGTGCCAGTAGTTGGGCGACTAGCGGGAGGCAGACCCAGTACTTC. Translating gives CASSWATSGRQTQYF.

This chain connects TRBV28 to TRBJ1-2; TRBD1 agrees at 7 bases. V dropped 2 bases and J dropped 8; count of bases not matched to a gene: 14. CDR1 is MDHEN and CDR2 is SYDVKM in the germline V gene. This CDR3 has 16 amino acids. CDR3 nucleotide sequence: TGTGCCAGCAGTTTAGGACCAGGGGGACTCGTAGAAGGCTACACCTTC. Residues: CASSLGPGGLVEGYTF.

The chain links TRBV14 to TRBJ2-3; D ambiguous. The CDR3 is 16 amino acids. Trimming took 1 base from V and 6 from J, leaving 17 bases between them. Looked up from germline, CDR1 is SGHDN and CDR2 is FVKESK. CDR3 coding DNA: TGTGCCAGCAGCCAAGTGAGAAGCAGTAAGTCGGATACGCAGTATTTT. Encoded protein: CASSQVRSSKSDTQYF.

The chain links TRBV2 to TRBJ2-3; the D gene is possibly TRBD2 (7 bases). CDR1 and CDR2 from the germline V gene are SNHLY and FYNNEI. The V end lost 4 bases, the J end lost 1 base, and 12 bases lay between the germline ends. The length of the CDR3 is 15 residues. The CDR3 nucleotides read TGTGCCAGCAGTGTAATGGGGGGGCGCACAGATACGCAGTATTTT. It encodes CASSVMGGRTDTQYF.

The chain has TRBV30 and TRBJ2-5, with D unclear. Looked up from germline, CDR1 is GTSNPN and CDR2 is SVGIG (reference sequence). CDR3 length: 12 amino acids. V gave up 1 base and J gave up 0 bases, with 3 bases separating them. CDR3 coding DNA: TGTGCCTGGAGTGGGAACCAAGAGACCCAGTACTTC. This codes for CAWSGNQETQYF.

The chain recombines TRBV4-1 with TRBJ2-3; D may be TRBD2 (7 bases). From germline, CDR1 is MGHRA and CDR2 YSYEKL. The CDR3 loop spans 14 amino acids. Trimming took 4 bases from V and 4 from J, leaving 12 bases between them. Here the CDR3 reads CASSPGGGADTQYF. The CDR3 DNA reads TGCGCCAGCAGCCCAGGAGGGGGGGCAGATACGCAGTATTTT.

CDR3 protein: CARSPDRGRGWYGYTF. The CDR3 DNA reads TGTGCCAGAAGCCCGGACAGGGGGCGTGGATGGTATGGCTACACCTTC. J is TRBJ1-2 and V is TRBV5-3, with 11 bases matching TRBD1. TRBV5-3 is reported as an ORF; its role is uncertain. V dropped 4 bases and J dropped 5; count of bases not matched to a gene: 10. This CDR3 has 16 residues.

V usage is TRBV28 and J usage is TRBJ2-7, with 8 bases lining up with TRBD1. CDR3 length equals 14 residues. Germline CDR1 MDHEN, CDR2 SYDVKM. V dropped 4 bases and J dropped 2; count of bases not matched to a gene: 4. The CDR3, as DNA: TGTGCCAGCAGTTCCCCGGGACAGGCCTACGAGCAGTACTTC. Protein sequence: CASSSPGQAYEQYF.

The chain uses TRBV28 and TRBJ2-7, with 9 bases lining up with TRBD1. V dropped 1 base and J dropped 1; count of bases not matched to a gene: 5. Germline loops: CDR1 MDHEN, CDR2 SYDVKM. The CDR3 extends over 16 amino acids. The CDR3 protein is CASSLSSGTGSYEQYF. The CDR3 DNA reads TGTGCCAGCAGTTTATCCTCCGGGACAGGGTCCTACGAGCAGTACTTC.

Written as DNA, the CDR3 is TGTGCCAGCCTTCAATCCGGGACGAGGAATGAAGCTTTCTTT. Translating gives CASLQSGTRNEAFF. J is TRBJ1-1 and V is TRBV2; maybe TRBD1 (5 bases). V lost 8 bases and J lost 7, with 20 bases in between. Germline V CDR1 and CDR2: SNHLY, FYNNEI. This CDR3 comprises 14 residues. Full variable domain (outside the CDR3, taken from reference TRBV2 and TRBJ1-1): EPEVTQTPSHQVTQMGQEVILRCVPISNHLYFYWYRQILGQKVEFLVSFYNNEISEKSEIFDDQFSVERPDGSNFTLKIRSTKLEDSAMYFCASLQSGTRNEAFFGQGTRLTVV.

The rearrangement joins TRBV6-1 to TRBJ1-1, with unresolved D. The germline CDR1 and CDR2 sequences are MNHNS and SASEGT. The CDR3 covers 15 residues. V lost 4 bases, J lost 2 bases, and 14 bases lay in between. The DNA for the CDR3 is TGTGCCAGCAGTGTCCTTTACGGTGGAAACACTGAAGCTTTCTTT. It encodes CASSVLYGGNTEAFF.

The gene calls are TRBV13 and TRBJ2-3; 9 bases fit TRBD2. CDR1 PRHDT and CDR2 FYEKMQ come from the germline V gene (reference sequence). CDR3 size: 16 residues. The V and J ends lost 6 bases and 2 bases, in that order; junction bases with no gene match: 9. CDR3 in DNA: TGTGCCAGCAGTCAAGAGCGGGAGGCGTTCACAGATACGCAGTATTTT. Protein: CASSQEREAFTDTQYF.